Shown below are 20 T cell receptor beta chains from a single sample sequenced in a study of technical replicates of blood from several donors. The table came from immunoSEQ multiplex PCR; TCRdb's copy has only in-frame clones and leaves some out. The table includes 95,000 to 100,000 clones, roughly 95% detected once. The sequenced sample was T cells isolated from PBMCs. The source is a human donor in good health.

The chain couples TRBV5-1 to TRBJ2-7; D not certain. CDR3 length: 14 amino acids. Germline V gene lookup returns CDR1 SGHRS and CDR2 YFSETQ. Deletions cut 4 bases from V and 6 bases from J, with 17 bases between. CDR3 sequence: CASSEVVVSSEQYF. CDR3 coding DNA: TGCGCCAGCAGCGAGGTGGTCGTTTCGTCCGAGCAGTACTTC.

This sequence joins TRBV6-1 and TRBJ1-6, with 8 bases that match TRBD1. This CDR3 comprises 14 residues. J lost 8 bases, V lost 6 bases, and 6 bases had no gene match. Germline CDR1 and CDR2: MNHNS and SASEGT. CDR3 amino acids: CASRKGQEDSPLHF. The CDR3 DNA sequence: TGTGCCAGCAGGAAGGGACAGGAAGATTCACCCCTCCACTTT.

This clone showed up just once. The CDR3 sequence: CASRWDRGDAFF. The CDR3 coding sequence is TGTGCCAGCCGCTGGGACAGGGGAGACGCTTTCTTT. The chain combines TRBV2 with TRBJ1-1, with 10 positions matching TRBD1. The length of the CDR3 is 12 residues. In germline, CDR1 is SNHLY, CDR2 FYNNEI. The V and J ends lost 8 bases and 11 bases, in that order; junction bases with no gene match: 8.

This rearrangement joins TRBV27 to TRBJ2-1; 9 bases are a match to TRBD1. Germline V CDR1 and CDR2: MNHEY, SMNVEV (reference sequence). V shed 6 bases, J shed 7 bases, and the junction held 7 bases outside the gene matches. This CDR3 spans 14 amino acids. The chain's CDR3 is CASSPYGTGNEQFF. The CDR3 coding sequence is TGTGCCAGCAGCCCCTATGGGACAGGGAATGAGCAGTTCTTC.

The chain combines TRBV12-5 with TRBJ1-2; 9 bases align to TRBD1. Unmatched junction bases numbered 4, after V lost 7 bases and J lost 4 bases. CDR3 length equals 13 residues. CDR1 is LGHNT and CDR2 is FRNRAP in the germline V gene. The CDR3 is CASDSDRGYGYTF. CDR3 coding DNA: TGTGCTAGTGACTCGGACAGGGGCTATGGCTACACCTTC.

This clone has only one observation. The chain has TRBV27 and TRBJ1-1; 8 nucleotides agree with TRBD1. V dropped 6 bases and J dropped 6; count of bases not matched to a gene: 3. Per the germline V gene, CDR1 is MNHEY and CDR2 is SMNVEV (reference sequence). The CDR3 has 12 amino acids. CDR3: CASSGQGPEAFF. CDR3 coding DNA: TGTGCCAGCAGCGGACAGGGTCCTGAAGCTTTCTTT.

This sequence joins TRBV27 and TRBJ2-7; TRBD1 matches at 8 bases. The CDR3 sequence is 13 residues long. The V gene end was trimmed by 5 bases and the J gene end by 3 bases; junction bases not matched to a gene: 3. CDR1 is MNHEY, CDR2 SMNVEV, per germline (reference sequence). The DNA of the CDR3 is TGTGCCAGCAGTGGGACAGGCTACTACGAGCAGTACTTC. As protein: CASSGTGYYEQYF.

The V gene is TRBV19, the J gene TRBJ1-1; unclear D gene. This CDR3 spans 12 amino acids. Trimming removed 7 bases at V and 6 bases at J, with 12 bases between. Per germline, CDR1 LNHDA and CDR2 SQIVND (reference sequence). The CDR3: CASMARVSEAFF. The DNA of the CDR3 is TGTGCCAGTATGGCGCGGGTGTCTGAAGCTTTCTTT.

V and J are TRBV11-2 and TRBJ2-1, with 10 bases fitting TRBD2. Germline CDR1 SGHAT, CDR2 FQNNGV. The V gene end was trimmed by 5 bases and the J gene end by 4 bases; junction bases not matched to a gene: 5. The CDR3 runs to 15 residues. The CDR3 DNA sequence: TGTGCCAGCAGCCTTAGGACTAGCGGTTACAATGAGCAGTTCTTC. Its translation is CASSLRTSGYNEQFF.

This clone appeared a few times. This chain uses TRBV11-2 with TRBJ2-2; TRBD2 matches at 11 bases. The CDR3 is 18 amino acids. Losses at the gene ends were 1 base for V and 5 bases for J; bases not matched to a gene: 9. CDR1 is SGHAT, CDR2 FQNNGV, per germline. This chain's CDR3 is CASSLAGTSGRATGELFF. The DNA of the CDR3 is TGTGCCAGCAGCTTAGCGGGAACTAGCGGGAGAGCGACCGGGGAGCTGTTTTTT.

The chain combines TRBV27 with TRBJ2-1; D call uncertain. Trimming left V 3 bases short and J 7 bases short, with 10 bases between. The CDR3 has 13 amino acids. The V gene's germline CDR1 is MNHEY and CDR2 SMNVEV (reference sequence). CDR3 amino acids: CASSLGRGNEQFF. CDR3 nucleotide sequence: TGTGCCAGCAGTTTGGGCCGTGGGAATGAGCAGTTCTTC.

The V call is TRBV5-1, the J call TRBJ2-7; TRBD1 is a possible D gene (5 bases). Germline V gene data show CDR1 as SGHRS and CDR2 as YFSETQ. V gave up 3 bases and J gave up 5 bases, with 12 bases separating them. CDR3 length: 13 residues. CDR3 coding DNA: TGCGCCAGCAGCTCGACAGCAAGACACGAGCAGTACTTC. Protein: CASSSTARHEQYF. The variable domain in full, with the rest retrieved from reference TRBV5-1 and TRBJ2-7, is KAGVTQTPRYLIKTRGQQVTLSCSPISGHRSVSWYQQTPGQGLQFLFEYFSETQRNKGNFPGRFSGRQFSNSRSEMNVSTLELGDSALYLCASSSTARHEQYFGPGTRLTVT.

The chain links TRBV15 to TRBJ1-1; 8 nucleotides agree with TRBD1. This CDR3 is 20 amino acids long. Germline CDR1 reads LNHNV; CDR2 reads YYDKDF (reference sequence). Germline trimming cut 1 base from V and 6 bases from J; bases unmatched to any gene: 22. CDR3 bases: TGTGCCACCAGCAGAGGTGTGGTGCCAGGGGGCTATCTTACGAAGGCTGAAGCTTTCTTT. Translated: CATSRGVVPGGYLTKAEAFF.

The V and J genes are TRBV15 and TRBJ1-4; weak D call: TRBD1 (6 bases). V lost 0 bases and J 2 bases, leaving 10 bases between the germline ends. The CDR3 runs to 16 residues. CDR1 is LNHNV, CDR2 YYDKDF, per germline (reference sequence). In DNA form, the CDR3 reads TGTGCCACCAGCAGAGATGAGGGGGAGACTAATGAAAAACTGTTTTTT. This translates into CATSRDEGETNEKLFF.

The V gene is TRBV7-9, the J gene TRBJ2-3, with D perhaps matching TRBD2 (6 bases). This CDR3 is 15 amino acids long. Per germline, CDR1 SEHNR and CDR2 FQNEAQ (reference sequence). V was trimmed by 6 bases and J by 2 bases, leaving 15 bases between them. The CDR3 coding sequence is TGTGCCAGCAGACGCCTGGGGGGACTCACAGATACGCAGTATTTT. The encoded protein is CASRRLGGLTDTQYF.

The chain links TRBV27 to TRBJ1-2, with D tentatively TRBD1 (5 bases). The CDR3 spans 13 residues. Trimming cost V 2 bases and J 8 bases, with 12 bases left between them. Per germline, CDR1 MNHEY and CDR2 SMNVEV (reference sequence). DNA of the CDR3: TGTGCCAGCAGTTTAAGTAGGGGCCGGGGCTACACCTTC. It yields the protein CASSLSRGRGYTF.

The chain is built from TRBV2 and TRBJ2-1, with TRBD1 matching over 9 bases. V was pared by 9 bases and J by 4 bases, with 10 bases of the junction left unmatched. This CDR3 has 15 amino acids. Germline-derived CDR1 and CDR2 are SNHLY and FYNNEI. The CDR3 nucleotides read TGTGCCAGTGGACAGGGGCGGGCGACGTACAATGAGCAGTTCTTC. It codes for CASGQGRATYNEQFF.

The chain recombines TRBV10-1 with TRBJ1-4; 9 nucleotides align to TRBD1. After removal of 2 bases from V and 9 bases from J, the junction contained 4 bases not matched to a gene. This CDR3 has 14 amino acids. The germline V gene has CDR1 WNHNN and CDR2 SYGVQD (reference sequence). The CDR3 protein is CASSEGQGSKKLFF. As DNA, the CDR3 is TGCGCCAGCAGTGAGGGACAGGGGTCGAAAAAACTGTTTTTT.

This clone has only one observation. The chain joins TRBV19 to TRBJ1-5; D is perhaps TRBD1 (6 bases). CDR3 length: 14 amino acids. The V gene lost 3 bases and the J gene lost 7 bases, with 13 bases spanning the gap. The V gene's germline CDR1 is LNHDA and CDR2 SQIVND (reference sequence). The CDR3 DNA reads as TGTGCCAGTAGTATCCGCAGGGGAGACCAGCCCCAGCATTTT. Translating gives CASSIRRGDQPQHF.

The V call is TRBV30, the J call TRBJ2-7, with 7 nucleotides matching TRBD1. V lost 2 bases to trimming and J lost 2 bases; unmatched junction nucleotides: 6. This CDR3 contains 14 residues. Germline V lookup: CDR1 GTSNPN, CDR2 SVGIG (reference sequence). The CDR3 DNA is TGTGCCTGGAGTCCCGGGACAGCTACCTACGAGCAGTACTTC. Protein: CAWSPGTATYEQYF.